This T cell receptor beta chain was recovered during a study of blood T cell repertoires in COVID-19. This CDR3 is 15 amino acids long. Germline CDR1 SGDLS, CDR2 YYNGEE. The germline V and J ends were trimmed by 6 bases and 0 bases, with 15 bases remaining between them. The Seattle site enrolled patients during active infection and followed them longitudinally. In the source study's methods: From reference gene primer amplification, estimates of nucleated cell counts were derived. Profiling relied on immunoSEQ multiplex PCR, and the TCRdb table lists in-frame clones only, not all of them. From that table come the V and J calls and clone size; the DNA was used to work out D and trimming. The table records under 200,000 clones, approximately 86% of them present only once.

The receptor comes from a woman at least 80 years old with COVID-19, enrolled during active disease. Sample: peripheral blood. This chain connects TRBV9 to TRBJ1-1; possibly TRBD1 for D (6 bases). CDR3 coding DNA: TGTGCCAGCACCGCTACAGGGAAAATGAACACTGAAGCTTTCTTT. Protein product: CASTATGKMNTEAFF.